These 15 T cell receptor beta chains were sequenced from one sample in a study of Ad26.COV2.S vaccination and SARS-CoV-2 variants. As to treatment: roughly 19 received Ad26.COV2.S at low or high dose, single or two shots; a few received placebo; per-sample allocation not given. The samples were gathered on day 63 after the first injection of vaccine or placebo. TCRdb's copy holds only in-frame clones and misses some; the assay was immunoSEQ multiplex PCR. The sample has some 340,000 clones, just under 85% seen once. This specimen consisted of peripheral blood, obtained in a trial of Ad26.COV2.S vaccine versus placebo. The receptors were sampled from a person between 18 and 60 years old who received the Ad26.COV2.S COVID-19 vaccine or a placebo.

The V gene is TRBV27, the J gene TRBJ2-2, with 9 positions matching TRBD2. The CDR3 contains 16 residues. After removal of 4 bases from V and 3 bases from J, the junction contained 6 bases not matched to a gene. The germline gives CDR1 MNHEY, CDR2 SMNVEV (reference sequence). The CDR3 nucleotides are TGTGCCAGCAGTTCCCCGGGACTAGCTTACACCGGGGAGCTGTTTTTT. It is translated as CASSSPGLAYTGELFF.

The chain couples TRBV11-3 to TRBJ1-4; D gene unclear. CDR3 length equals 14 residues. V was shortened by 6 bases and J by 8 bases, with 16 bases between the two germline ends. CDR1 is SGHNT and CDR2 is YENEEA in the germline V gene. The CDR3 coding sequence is TGTGCCAGCAGTCGGCATTTTGAGGGAGAAAAACTGTTTTTT. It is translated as CASSRHFEGEKLFF. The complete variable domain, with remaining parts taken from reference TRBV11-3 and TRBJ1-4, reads EAGVVQSPRYKIIEKKQPVAFWCNPISGHNTLYWYLQNLGQGPELLIRYENEEAVDDSQLPKDRFSAERLKGVDSTLKIQPAELGDSAVYLCASSRHFEGEKLFFGSGTQLSVL.

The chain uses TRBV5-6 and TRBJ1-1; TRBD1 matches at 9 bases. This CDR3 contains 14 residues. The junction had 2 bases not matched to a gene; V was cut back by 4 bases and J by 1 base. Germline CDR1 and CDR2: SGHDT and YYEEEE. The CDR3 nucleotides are TGTGCCAGCAGCGGGGACAGGGCGAACACTGAAGCTTTCTTT. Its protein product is CASSGDRANTEAFF.

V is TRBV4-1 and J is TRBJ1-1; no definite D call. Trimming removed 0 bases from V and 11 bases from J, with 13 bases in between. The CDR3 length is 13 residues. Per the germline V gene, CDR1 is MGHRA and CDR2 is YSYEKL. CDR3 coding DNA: TGCGCCAGCAGCCAAGAAAGACGGGGTTGGGCTTTCTTT. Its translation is CASSQERRGWAFF.

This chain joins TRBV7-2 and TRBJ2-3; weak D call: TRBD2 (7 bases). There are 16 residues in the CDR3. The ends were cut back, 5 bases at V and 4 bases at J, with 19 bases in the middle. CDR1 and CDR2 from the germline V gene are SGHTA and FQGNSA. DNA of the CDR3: TGTGCCAGCAGCCCCCAACTTGGGGGGGGCGCAGATACGCAGTATTTT. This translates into CASSPQLGGGADTQYF.

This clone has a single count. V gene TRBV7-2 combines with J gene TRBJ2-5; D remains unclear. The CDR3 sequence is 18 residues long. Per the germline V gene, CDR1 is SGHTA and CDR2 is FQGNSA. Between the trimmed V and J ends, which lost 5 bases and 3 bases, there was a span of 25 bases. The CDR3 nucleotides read TGTGCCAGCAGCCCACGGTCCCAGGTTACGAAGATTAAAGAGACCCAGTACTTC. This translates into CASSPRSQVTKIKETQYF.

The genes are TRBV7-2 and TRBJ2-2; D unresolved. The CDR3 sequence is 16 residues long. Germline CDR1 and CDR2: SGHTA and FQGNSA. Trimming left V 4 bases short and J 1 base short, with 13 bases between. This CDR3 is CASSSQPPGNTGELFF. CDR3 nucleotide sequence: TGTGCCAGCAGCTCCCAGCCCCCAGGGAACACCGGGGAGCTGTTTTTT.

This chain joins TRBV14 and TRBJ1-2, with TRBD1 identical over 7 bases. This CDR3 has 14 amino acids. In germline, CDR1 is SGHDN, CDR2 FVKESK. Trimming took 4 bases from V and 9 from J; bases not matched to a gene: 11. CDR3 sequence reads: CASSPGFAGGSYTF. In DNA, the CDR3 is TGTGCCAGCAGCCCGGGATTCGCAGGGGGGAGCTACACCTTC.

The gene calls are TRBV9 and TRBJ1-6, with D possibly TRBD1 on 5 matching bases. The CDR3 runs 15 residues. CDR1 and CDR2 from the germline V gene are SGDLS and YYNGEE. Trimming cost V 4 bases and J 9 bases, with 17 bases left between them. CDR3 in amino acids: CASSPFGGSGSPLHF. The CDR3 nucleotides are TGTGCCAGCAGCCCCTTCGGGGGGTCGGGTTCACCCCTCCACTTT. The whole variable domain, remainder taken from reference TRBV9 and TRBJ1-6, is DSGVTQTPKHLITATGQRVTLRCSPRSGDLSVYWYQQSLDQGLQFLIQYYNGEERAKGNILERFSAQQFPDLHSELNLSSLELGDSALYFCASSPFGGSGSPLHFGNGTRLTVT.

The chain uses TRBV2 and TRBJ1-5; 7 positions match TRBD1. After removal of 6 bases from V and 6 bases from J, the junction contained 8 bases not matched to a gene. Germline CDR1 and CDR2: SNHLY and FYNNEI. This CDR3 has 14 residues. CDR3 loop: CASRLTGSGQPQHF. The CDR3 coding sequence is TGTGCCAGCAGGTTGACAGGGTCGGGTCAGCCCCAGCATTTT.

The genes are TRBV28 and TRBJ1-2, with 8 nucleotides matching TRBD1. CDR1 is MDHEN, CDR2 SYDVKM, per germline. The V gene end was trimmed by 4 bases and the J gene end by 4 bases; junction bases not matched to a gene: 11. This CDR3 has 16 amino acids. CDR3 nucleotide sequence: TGTGCCAGCAGTTCCCCCAGGACAGGGCTTAGCTATGGCTACACCTTC. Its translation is CASSSPRTGLSYGYTF.

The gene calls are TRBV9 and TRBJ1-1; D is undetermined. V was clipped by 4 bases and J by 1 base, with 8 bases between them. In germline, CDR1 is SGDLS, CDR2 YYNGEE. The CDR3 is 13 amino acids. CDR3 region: CASSPHGNTEAFF. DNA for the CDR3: TGTGCCAGCAGCCCCCACGGGAACACTGAAGCTTTCTTT.

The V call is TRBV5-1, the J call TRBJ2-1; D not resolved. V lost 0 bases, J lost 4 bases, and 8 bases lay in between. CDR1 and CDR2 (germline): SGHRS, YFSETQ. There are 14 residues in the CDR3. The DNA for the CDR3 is TGCGCCAGCAGCTTGGGGGTCACTTACAATGAGCAGTTCTTC. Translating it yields CASSLGVTYNEQFF.

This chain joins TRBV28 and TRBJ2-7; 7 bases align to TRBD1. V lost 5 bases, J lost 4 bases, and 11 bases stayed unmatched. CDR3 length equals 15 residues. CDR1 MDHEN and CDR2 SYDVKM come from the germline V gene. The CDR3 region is CASSMPQGTSYEQYF. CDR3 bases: TGTGCCAGCAGTATGCCACAGGGGACCTCTTACGAGCAGTACTTC.

The CDR3 nucleotides are TGCGCCAGCAAAGCGGGGACGAACACCGGGGAGCTGTTTTTT. It yields the protein CASKAGTNTGELFF. This chain uses TRBV10-1 with TRBJ2-2; 7 nucleotides align to TRBD2. Per the germline V gene, CDR1 is WNHNN and CDR2 is SYGVQD (reference sequence). V lost 7 bases to trimming and J lost 0 bases; unmatched junction nucleotides: 2. The CDR3 runs to 14 residues.